This TCR beta chain was recovered during a study of T cell changes during pregnancy in multiple sclerosis. TCRdb's copy holds only in-frame clones and misses some; the assay was immunoSEQ multiplex PCR. The sample lists around 100,000 clones, approximately 90% seen once, with about 1.5% in the top ten. This CDR3 has 16 residues. CDR1 is MNHNY, CDR2 SVGAGI, per germline (reference sequence). The J segment lost 3 bases and the V segment lost 4 bases, leaving 8 bases of the junction unmatched. The sequence derives from a female donor with multiple sclerosis, enrolled in a pregnancy study. The rearrangement links TRBV6-6 to TRBJ1-5, with TRBD1 identical over 8 bases. Sequencing was performed on peripheral blood, taken in the third trimester of pregnancy. The CDR3 sequence is CASSFTNRGDNQPQHF. DNA for the CDR3: TGTGCCAGCAGTTTCACTAACAGGGGGGACAATCAGCCCCAGCATTTT.